This TCR beta chain was sequenced in a study of shared clonotypes between healthy human individuals. The CDR3 is 15 amino acids. V was shortened by 2 bases and J by 7 bases, with 15 bases between the two germline ends. In germline, CDR1 is MDHEN, CDR2 SYDVKM. Deep was the level at which the assay was run. Here immunoSEQ multiplex PCR was the method, and the copy in TCRdb shows in-frame clones only, minus some. The sample consists of millions of clones, about 95% of them appearing once. In this sample, this clone turned up once. What it binds is unknown. CD45RO-negative cells were positively selected for CCR7, leaving out terminally differentiated effector memory CD45RA+ cells. Overall study findings and caveats: The study found lower generation probabilities in non-shared clonotypes than in those shared by all four donors.

Sequencing was done on a sample of naive CD8+ T cells sorted from blood. This receptor was taken from a man between 18 and 29 years old in good health. V is TRBV28 and J is TRBJ1-5, with D tentatively TRBD1 (6 bases). Written as DNA, the CDR3 is TGTGCCAGCAGTTTAGAGTTGGGGGGCCGGCAGCCCCAGCATTTT. This encodes CASSLELGGRQPQHF. The whole variable domain, remainder taken from reference TRBV28 and TRBJ1-5, is DVKVTQSSRYLVKRTGEKVFLECVQDMDHENMFWYRQDPGLGLRLIYFSYDVKMKEKGDIPEGYSVSREKKERFSLILESASTNQTSMYLCASSLELGGRQPQHFGDGTRLSIL.